The 26 T cell receptor beta chains given below trace back to one sample, sequenced in a study of T cells after yellow fever vaccination. TCRdb independently ran MiXCR on the 5' RACE reads; one entry per CDR3 protein. The sample has about 300,000 distinct CDR3 sequences; under 5% are singletons. This specimen consisted of PBMCs, obtained 5 days after the yellow fever booster vaccination. The origin of the receptors is a man younger than 35 who received the YFV17D yellow fever vaccine.

This clonotype has just a few counts. The rearrangement joins TRBV6-5 to TRBJ2-2, with D possibly being TRBD2 (6 bases). The CDR3 extends over 12 amino acids. Germline values: CDR1 MNHEY, CDR2 SVGAGI. Trimming removed 11 bases from V and 7 bases from J, with 14 bases in between. Here the CDR3 DNA reads TGTGCCTCTGGGGGGTCGGACGGGGAGCTGTTTTTT. Protein product: CASGGSDGELFF.

Ten or more counts support this clonotype. The rearrangement links TRBV7-2 to TRBJ1-4, with TRBD1 as a possible D gene (5 bases). Trimming stripped 1 base from V and 4 bases from J, with 7 bases between. CDR1 is SGHTA and CDR2 is FQGNSA in the germline V gene. The CDR3 spans 14 residues. CDR3 sequence reads: CASSLGQSNEKLFF. CDR3 nucleotide sequence: TGTGCCAGCAGCTTAGGACAGAGTAATGAAAAACTGTTTTTT.

The chain couples TRBV20-1 to TRBJ2-7; D assignment may be TRBD1 or TRBD2 (5 bases each). The V gene's germline CDR1 is DFQATT and CDR2 SNEGSKA (reference sequence). With 3 bases removed from V and 3 bases from J, the gap between germline ends came to 9 bases. The CDR3 is made up of 12 amino acids. The CDR3 protein is CSASAGGYEQYF. The CDR3 bases are TGCAGTGCTAGTGCTGGGGGCTACGAGCAGTACTTC.

The chain recombines TRBV9 with TRBJ2-1; 7 bases line up with TRBD2. The CDR3 runs 15 residues. Germline loops: CDR1 SGDLS, CDR2 YYNGEE. The J segment lost 6 bases and the V segment lost 4 bases, leaving 10 bases of the junction unmatched. CDR3 amino acids: CASSTTSAPFNEQFF. In DNA, the CDR3 is TGTGCCAGCAGCACAACTAGCGCCCCTTTCAATGAGCAGTTCTTC. The entire variable domain, with the rest obtained from reference TRBV9 and TRBJ2-1, is as follows: DSGVTQTPKHLITATGQRVTLRCSPRSGDLSVYWYQQSLDQGLQFLIQYYNGEERAKGNILERFSAQQFPDLHSELNLSSLELGDSALYFCASSTTSAPFNEQFFGPGTRLTVL.

The rearrangement links TRBV18 to TRBJ2-3; TRBD2 agrees at 13 bases. V was clipped by 2 bases and J by 1 base; unmatched bases: 6. Germline V gives CDR1 KGHSH, CDR2 LQKENI. This CDR3 is 18 amino acids long. DNA for the CDR3: TGTGCCAGCTCACCAACGGAGGGGACTAGCGGGGGCACAGATACGCAGTATTTT. This gives the protein CASSPTEGTSGGTDTQYF.

This chain uses TRBV5-5 with TRBJ1-5; unclear D gene. This CDR3 has 13 residues. CDR1 is SGHKS, CDR2 YYEKEE, per germline (reference sequence). Trimming took 2 bases from V and 6 from J, leaving 9 bases between them. The CDR3 loop reads CASSFDGTQPQHF. The CDR3 nucleotides are TGTGCCAGCAGCTTTGACGGAACTCAGCCCCAGCATTTT.

This clonotype was counted between two and nine times. The chain recombines TRBV20-1 with TRBJ2-7, with D unclear. This CDR3 has 12 amino acids. Germline V lookup: CDR1 DFQATT, CDR2 SNEGSKA (reference sequence). Trimming pared 3 bases from V and 3 bases from J, leaving 9 bases between. The DNA for the CDR3 is TGCAGTGCTAGTCGCTCGGGCTACGAGCAGTACTTC. It translates to CSASRSGYEQYF.

This clonotype was seen a handful of times. The genes are TRBV13 and TRBJ2-1, with 7 bases fitting TRBD2. The V gene's germline CDR1 is PRHDT and CDR2 FYEKMQ (reference sequence). The trim removed 5 bases at V and 7 bases at J, leaving 5 bases unmatched. The CDR3 contains 13 residues. CDR3 nucleotide sequence: TGTGCCAGCAGCCAAATACTAGCGAATGAGCAGTTCTTC. Its translation is CASSQILANEQFF.

At least ten counts were recorded for this clonotype. The chain combines TRBV12-3 or TRBV12-4 with TRBJ2-3, with TRBD2 identical over 8 bases. V trimming: 3 bases; J trimming: 5 bases; junction bases outside the gene matches: 7. The CDR3 covers 15 residues. CDR3 sequence (DNA): TGTGCCAGCAGTTTCTCGGGGGGGGCAATAGATACGCAGTATTTT. Its protein is CASSFSGGAIDTQYF.

In this sample, this clonotype turned up many times. This sequence joins TRBV18 and TRBJ1-1, with a weak D call TRBD1 (6 bases). V was cut by 2 bases and J by 4 bases, with 11 bases left in between. The CDR3 length is 14 residues. The germline V gene encodes CDR1 KGHSH and CDR2 LQKENI. CDR3: CASSPSGGLTEAFF. CDR3 DNA: TGTGCCAGCTCACCAAGCGGGGGCCTCACTGAAGCTTTCTTT.

The V gene is TRBV12-3 or TRBV12-4, the J gene TRBJ2-3; 7 positions match TRBD2. This CDR3 is 12 amino acids long. Trimming took 8 bases from V and 8 from J; bases not matched to a gene: 7. Written as DNA, the CDR3 is TGTGCCAGCCGACTAGCCCGAGGTACGCAGTATTTT. Its translation: CASRLARGTQYF.

This clonotype has a count of ten or more. The chain has TRBV3-1 and TRBJ1-1, with a tentative D call TRBD1 (5 bases). Per the germline V gene, CDR1 is LGHDT and CDR2 is YNNKEL (reference sequence). Trimming stripped 2 bases from V and 7 bases from J, with 11 bases between. This CDR3 is built from 13 residues. The CDR3 DNA reads TGTGCCAGCAGCCAACGGGGGACGGGTGAAGCTTTCTTT. Protein product: CASSQRGTGEAFF.

This clonotype was counted only a few times. The V and J genes are TRBV7-9 and TRBJ2-1; TRBD1 matches at 7 bases. The CDR3 length is 17 residues. V lost 5 bases and J lost 4; bases outside the gene matches: 14. Germline CDR1 reads SEHNR; CDR2 reads FQNEAQ (reference sequence). For the CDR3, the DNA is TGTGCCAGCAGCACCCGAGGGAAGACAGGGTCATACAATGAGCAGTTCTTC. Residues: CASSTRGKTGSYNEQFF.

V and J are TRBV5-1 and TRBJ2-7, with TRBD1 as a possible D gene (5 bases). The CDR3 is made up of 14 amino acids. Germline V gives CDR1 SGHRS, CDR2 YFSETQ. The V end was cut by 0 bases, the J end by 5 bases, with 12 bases between. DNA for the CDR3: TGCGCCAGCAGCTTGGCCACAAGGGGCAACGAGCAGTACTTC. It codes for CASSLATRGNEQYF.

This clonotype was seen only a few times. The V and J genes are TRBV15 and TRBJ1-4; no clear D. The CDR3 sequence is 14 residues long. Trimming took 5 bases from V and 10 from J, leaving 17 bases between them. Germline loops: CDR1 LNHNV, CDR2 YYDKDF (reference sequence). CDR3 in DNA: TGTGCCACCAGCGACCAAAGGTCCCGGGGAAAACTGTTTTTT. It is translated as CATSDQRSRGKLFF.

The chain uses TRBV5-1 and TRBJ1-6; TRBD1 is a possible D gene (5 bases). The V end lost 4 bases, the J end lost 6 bases, and 14 bases lay between the germline ends. The CDR3 covers 15 residues. Germline V gene sequence: CDR1 SGHRS, CDR2 YFSETQ. The CDR3 DNA reads TGCGCCAGCAGCGTCGGGGACTCTATTAATTCACCCCTCCACTTT. It translates to CASSVGDSINSPLHF.

This clonotype was counted a few times. The chain is built from TRBV5-1 and TRBJ2-5; 8 nucleotides agree with TRBD2. The CDR3 is 16 amino acids. The V gene's germline CDR1 is SGHRS and CDR2 YFSETQ. With V trimmed by 4 bases and J by 4 bases, 12 bases remained unmatched. In DNA form, the CDR3 reads TGCGCCAGCAGCCCCCGGTTGAGCGGGGGAGGAGAGACCCAGTACTTC. It specifies CASSPRLSGGGETQYF.

V usage is TRBV20-1 and J usage is TRBJ2-3, with D unclear. Trimming shortened V by 6 bases and J by 8 bases, and 15 bases separated the two germline ends. The CDR3 extends over 12 amino acids. Per the germline V gene, CDR1 is DFQATT and CDR2 is SNEGSKA (reference sequence). The CDR3 DNA follows: TGCAGTGCGAGTGGACCCGTTTTTACGCAGTATTTT. This sequence encodes CSASGPVFTQYF.

This sequence joins TRBV4-1 and TRBJ2-3, with D hard to call. Germline V gene data show CDR1 as MGHRA and CDR2 as YSYEKL. CDR3 length: 16 residues. With 2 bases removed from V and 0 bases from J, the gap between germline ends came to 12 bases. CDR3 nucleotides: TGCGCCAGCAGCCAACCCGGACGAATTAGCACAGATACGCAGTATTTT. Its translation: CASSQPGRISTDTQYF.

This clonotype turned up a few times. The chain joins TRBV12-3 or TRBV12-4 to TRBJ2-5; 8 nucleotides line up with TRBD1. CDR3 length: 14 residues. The V and J ends lost 7 bases and 7 bases, in that order; junction bases with no gene match: 11. The CDR3 protein is CASTRGLDEATQYF. CDR3 nucleotide sequence: TGTGCCAGCACCAGGGGGCTAGACGAGGCGACCCAGTACTTC.

This clonotype was recorded a few times. The chain uses TRBV29-1 and TRBJ1-1; D perhaps matches TRBD1 (5 bases). Germline CDR1 is SQVTM and CDR2 is ANQGSEA. Trimming stripped 5 bases from V and 1 base from J, with 11 bases between. The CDR3 has 13 residues. As DNA, the CDR3 is TGCAGCGTTAATAGGCAGGGGAACACTGAAGCTTTCTTT. Protein: CSVNRQGNTEAFF. Filled out from reference TRBV29-1 and TRBJ1-1, the complete variable domain reads SAVISQKPSRDICQRGTSLTIQCQVDSQVTMMFWYRQQPGQSLTLIATANQGSEATYESGFVIDKFPISRPNLTFSTLTVSNMSPEDSSIYLCSVNRQGNTEAFFGQGTRLTVV.

The chain joins TRBV4-3 to TRBJ1-2; 8 nucleotides match TRBD1. Germline V CDR1 and CDR2: LGHNA, YSLEER. Unmatched junction bases numbered 10, after V lost 4 bases and J lost 0 bases. The CDR3 sequence is 17 residues long. The CDR3 DNA reads TGCGCCAGCAGCCGTACTATAGACAGGGGCCCTAACTATGGCTACACCTTC. This encodes CASSRTIDRGPNYGYTF.

This clonotype was picked up many times. V usage is TRBV6-5 and J usage is TRBJ1-1, with 11 nucleotides matching TRBD1. V was clipped by 5 bases and J by 4 bases; unmatched bases: 12. Germline CDR1 is MNHEY and CDR2 is SVGAGI. This CDR3 is 17 amino acids long. The CDR3 nucleotides are TGTGCCAGCAGTCCCGGACAGGGGGCGATTTTAGGCACTGAAGCTTTCTTT. It specifies CASSPGQGAILGTEAFF.

The chain carries TRBV5-5 and TRBJ1-2; D remains unclear. CDR1 is SGHKS, CDR2 YYEKEE, per germline (reference sequence). This CDR3 comprises 13 residues. The V gene lost 1 base and the J gene lost 7 bases, with 11 bases spanning the gap. The CDR3 region has the DNA TGTGCCAGCAGCTTGTCCGGACTAACTGGCTACACCTTC. Protein: CASSLSGLTGYTF.

In this sample, this clonotype turned up many times. This chain connects TRBV12-3 or TRBV12-4 to TRBJ1-3; D gene ambiguous. The CDR3 loop spans 13 amino acids. The V end lost 5 bases, the J end lost 3 bases, and 8 bases lay between the germline ends. In DNA form, the CDR3 reads TGTGCCAGCAGTATAGAGGGTGGAAACACCATATATTTT. Protein: CASSIEGGNTIYF.

This clonotype was counted a few times. The chain has TRBV7-2 and TRBJ1-5; D not resolved. Germline lookup yields CDR1 SGHTA and CDR2 FQGNSA. The CDR3 is 13 residues long. Trimming removed 8 bases from V and 3 bases from J, with 11 bases in between. CDR3 sequence: CASRSSPNQPQHF. As DNA, the CDR3 is TGTGCCAGCCGAAGCTCTCCCAATCAGCCCCAGCATTTT.